Presented here are 6 T cell receptor beta chains from one specimen sequenced in a study of T-cell reconstitution after alpha-beta-depleted transplantation in children. Researchers prepared the TCRbeta library using unique molecular identifiers, the study reports. TCRdb re-analysed the PCR reads in MiXCR, keeping a single row per CDR3 protein. The table has approximately 650,000 distinct CDR3 sequences, around 14% seen once; the top ten hold roughly 0.84%. Specimen: PBMCs, collected before TCRalphabeta/CD19-depleted stem cell transplant. The receptors stem from a girl aged 2-15 years with congenital amegakaryocytic thrombocytopenia, due to receive a stem cell transplant.

This clonotype has more than one count but fewer than ten. The chain employs TRBV5-1 and TRBJ2-5; the D is unclear. Germline V lookup: CDR1 SGHRS, CDR2 YFSETQ. There are 16 residues in the CDR3. V lost 0 bases, J lost 3 bases, and 15 bases lay in between. CDR3 in amino acids: CASSLGTAVLEETQYF. DNA for the CDR3: TGCGCCAGCAGCTTGGGGACCGCCGTCCTAGAAGAGACCCAGTACTTC.

This clonotype has at least ten counts. V usage is TRBV20-1 and J usage is TRBJ2-1; tentative D call: TRBD2 (6 bases). The CDR3 runs 14 residues. Per germline, CDR1 DFQATT and CDR2 SNEGSKA (reference sequence). Here the CDR3 reads CSAPYGGNYNEQFF. The CDR3 bases are TGCAGCGCCCCGTACGGCGGGAACTACAATGAGCAGTTCTTC.

The chain recombines TRBV24-1 with TRBJ2-1; 7 bases fit TRBD2. This CDR3 region has 16 residues. Trimming at V came to 3 bases and at J to 2 bases, leaving 6 bases not matched to a gene. Germline V gene sequence: CDR1 KGHDR, CDR2 SFDVKD. The chain's CDR3 is CATSDLGGSPYNEQFF. The CDR3 coding sequence is TGTGCCACCAGTGATCTGGGCGGGAGCCCCTACAATGAGCAGTTCTTC.

The chain is built from TRBV5-1 and TRBJ2-7; 8 nucleotides align to TRBD2. The CDR3 extends over 15 amino acids. Germline V gene data show CDR1 as SGHRS and CDR2 as YFSETQ. V lost 6 bases to trimming and J lost 5 bases; unmatched junction nucleotides: 13. The CDR3 here is CASTPGLAGPDEQYF. CDR3 bases: TGCGCCAGCACCCCAGGTCTAGCGGGCCCCGACGAGCAGTACTTC.

This clonotype was seen only a few times. V usage is TRBV5-6 and J usage is TRBJ2-4; 7 positions match TRBD1. This CDR3 has 16 residues. Germline-derived CDR1 and CDR2 are SGHDT and YYEEEE. V lost 1 base, J lost 6 bases, and 10 bases stayed unmatched. CDR3 sequence: CASSLLLGQQLNIQYF. The CDR3 DNA reads as TGTGCCAGCAGCTTGTTGTTGGGACAGCAACTAAACATTCAGTACTTC.

J is TRBJ1-2 and V is TRBV5-1; D gene ambiguous. The CDR3 length is 14 residues. Trimming removed 4 bases from V and 4 bases from J, with 14 bases in between. The germline V gene encodes CDR1 SGHRS and CDR2 YFSETQ. The CDR3 DNA is TGCGCCAGCAGCAACGTACACGGCGGCTATGGCTACACCTTC. Its translation is CASSNVHGGYGYTF.